One sample yielded the 16 T cell receptor beta chains listed below, sequenced in a study of blood T cells in healthy people across ages. It was with a sample-barcoded 5' primer and a J-beta primer mix that a second PCR of roughly 7 to 12 cycles was run. TCRdb used MiXCR to reprocess the 5' RACE reads, holding one entry per CDR3 protein. The table has fewer than 600,000 distinct CDR3 sequences, over 25% seen once. The data also belong to a second study, concerning T cells of mothers and their children.

The sequenced sample was blood. Receptors were obtained from a boy between 2 and 15 years old in good health.

This rearrangement joins TRBV3-1 to TRBJ1-5; D possibly corresponds to TRBD1 (5 bases). This CDR3 is 15 amino acids long. From germline, CDR1 is LGHDT and CDR2 YNNKEL (reference sequence). V was pared by 1 base and J by 6 bases, with 13 bases between. The CDR3 DNA sequence: TGTGCCAGCAGCCAAGGAGGGGCGCAGGTTCAGCCCCAGCATTTT. This encodes CASSQGGAQVQPQHF.

This clonotype was observed a few times. Its ends do not fully match the called genes, so a read error is possible. The chain recombines TRBV5-1 with TRBJ2-2; a possible D gene is TRBD2 (5 bases). The CDR3 has 15 residues. CDR1 and CDR2 (germline): SGHRS, YFSETQ. CDR3 amino acids: CASSLGSANTGELFF. CDR3 nucleotides: TGTGCCAGCAGCTTGGGGAGCGCGAACACCGGGGAGCTGTTTTTT.

The J gene is TRBJ1-5, the V gene TRBV24-1; no firm D call. Germline V gene lookup returns CDR1 KGHDR and CDR2 SFDVKD. The CDR3 is 14 residues long. With 2 bases removed from V and 0 bases from J, the gap between germline ends came to 4 bases. This chain's CDR3 is CATSDSDSNQPQHF. The DNA for the CDR3 is TGTGCCACCAGTGATTCGGATAGCAATCAGCCCCAGCATTTT.

The chain is built from TRBV12-3 or TRBV12-4 and TRBJ1-2, with 9 bases that match TRBD1. This CDR3 spans 14 amino acids. The V gene end was trimmed by 5 bases and the J gene end by 8 bases; junction bases not matched to a gene: 9. In DNA form, the CDR3 reads TGTGCCAGCAGTCTTGGGACAGGGATTTCGGGCTACACCTTC. Its translation: CASSLGTGISGYTF.

The chain combines TRBV9 with TRBJ2-7; 8 bases agree with TRBD1. This CDR3 is 14 amino acids long. Trimming removed 0 bases from V and 5 bases from J; junction bases left unmatched: 4. The germline V gene has CDR1 SGDLS and CDR2 YYNGEE. The CDR3 bases are TGTGCCAGCAGCGTAGAACCAGGGGGCAACGAGCAGTACTTC. Translated: CASSVEPGGNEQYF. Using reference TRBV9 and TRBJ2-7 for the parts outside the CDR3, the full variable domain is DSGVTQTPKHLITATGQRVTLRCSPRSGDLSVYWYQQSLDQGLQFLIQYYNGEERAKGNILERFSAQQFPDLHSELNLSSLELGDSALYFCASSVEPGGNEQYFGPGTRLTVT.

The chain is built from TRBV19 and TRBJ1-1; D gene uncertain. The CDR3 covers 14 residues. Trimming left V 1 base short and J 4 bases short, with 10 bases between. Germline CDR1 and CDR2: LNHDA and SQIVND (reference sequence). CDR3 residues: CASSIGGSPTEAFF. The CDR3 DNA sequence: TGTGCCAGTAGTATAGGTGGGAGCCCCACTGAAGCTTTCTTT. Drawing the rest from reference TRBV19 and TRBJ1-1, the complete variable domain is DGGITQSPKYLFRKEGQNVTLSCEQNLNHDAMYWYRQDPGQGLRLIYYSQIVNDFQKGDIAEGYSVSREKKESFPLTVTSAQKNPTAFYLCASSIGGSPTEAFFGQGTRLTVV.

With regard to this clonotype: At one of its ends the junction is not consistent with the germline gene, which may arise from a read error. The CDR3 region has the DNA TGTGCCAGCAGCGACATGCGGGGCGCTGAGGCTTTCTTT. Translating gives CASSDMRGAEAFF. The rearrangement links TRBV7-9 to TRBJ1-1, with D possibly being TRBD1 (5 bases). This CDR3 spans 13 amino acids. Germline values: CDR1 SEHNR, CDR2 FQNEAQ (reference sequence).

This clonotype has just one count. The chain carries TRBV5-1 and TRBJ2-3; D not resolved. The V end lost 1 base, the J end lost 1 base, and 7 bases lay between the germline ends. Germline V gives CDR1 SGHRS, CDR2 YFSETQ. The CDR3 spans 14 residues. The CDR3, as DNA: TGCGCCAGCAGCTTGATCCCGGGCACAGATACGCAGTATTTT. Translation gives CASSLIPGTDTQYF.

This clonotype was counted a few times. The chain carries TRBV4-1 and TRBJ1-1, with 7 bases fitting TRBD1. The CDR3 contains 13 residues. V shed 5 bases and J 3 bases; nucleotides not matched to a gene: 3. Germline CDR1 reads MGHRA; CDR2 reads YSYEKL. The CDR3 sequence: CASSVGTDTEAFF. The CDR3 nucleotides read TGCGCCAGCAGCGTTGGGACAGACACTGAAGCTTTCTTT.

This clonotype was detected only a few times. The chain links TRBV7-8 to TRBJ2-5, with no clear D. The closer fit of TRBJ2-1 to the DNA end suggests the J call may be wrong. Germline V gene lookup returns CDR1 SGHVS and CDR2 FQNEAQ. The CDR3 contains 11 residues. The DNA for the CDR3 is TGTGCCAGCAGCCCCACCGAAGGGCAGTTCTTC. Protein sequence: CASSPTEGQFF.

The sample holds a few counts of this clonotype. The chain recombines TRBV9 with TRBJ2-5; 8 nucleotides match TRBD2. This CDR3 contains 15 residues. CDR1 is SGDLS, CDR2 YYNGEE, per germline. Trimming at V came to 0 bases and at J to 5 bases, leaving 6 bases not matched to a gene. The CDR3 DNA follows: TGTGCCAGCAGCGTAGAGGGACTAGTTAAGGAGACCCAGTACTTC. It translates to CASSVEGLVKETQYF.

The V call is TRBV19, the J call TRBJ2-1; D remains ambiguous. CDR1 LNHDA and CDR2 SQIVND come from the germline V gene (reference sequence). Between the trimmed V and J ends, which lost 2 bases and 9 bases, there was a span of 17 bases. This CDR3 has 15 amino acids. The CDR3 DNA follows: TGTGCCAGTAGTATAACGGGTAGGGCTCATCCTGAGCAGTTCTTC. This sequence encodes CASSITGRAHPEQFF.

This chain joins TRBV6-5 and TRBJ1-2; D is uncertain. The V end was cut by 4 bases, the J end by 8 bases, with 20 bases between. The CDR3 has 15 amino acids. Germline V CDR1 and CDR2: MNHEY, SVGAGI. The CDR3 reads CASSSPAIPMRGYTF. CDR3 DNA sequence: TGTGCCAGCAGTTCCCCAGCCATCCCCATGAGGGGCTACACCTTC.

The chain has TRBV12-3 or TRBV12-4 and TRBJ2-3, with a tentative D call TRBD2 (6 bases). CDR3 length: 14 amino acids. V was shortened by 5 bases and J by 5 bases, with 14 bases between the two germline ends. CDR3 coding DNA: TGTGCCAGCAGTGCCGGGGGAAGTCAAGATACGCAGTATTTT. Its protein product is CASSAGGSQDTQYF.

The chain uses TRBV18 and TRBJ1-5; 7 nucleotides align to TRBD1. Germline V gene data show CDR1 as KGHSH and CDR2 as LQKENI. J lost 5 bases, V lost 3 bases, and 10 bases had no gene match. The CDR3 is made up of 16 amino acids. The CDR3 DNA follows: TGTGCCAGCTCACCGTTTACAGGGACAGATCATCAGCCCCAGCATTTT. Translated, it gives CASSPFTGTDHQPQHF.

This clonotype was observed a handful of times. V usage is TRBV2 and J usage is TRBJ2-5; D remains ambiguous. This CDR3 is built from 13 residues. Trimming took 0 bases from V and 1 from J, leaving 3 bases between them. From germline, CDR1 is SNHLY and CDR2 FYNNEI. The CDR3 nucleotides are TGTGCCAGCAGTGAAGCGCTCCAAGAGACCCAGTACTTC. Translating it yields CASSEALQETQYF.